Listed below are T cell receptor beta chains from one sample, sequenced in a study of identical twins' blood T cells. TCRdb called the 5' RACE reads again in MiXCR, with one record for every CDR3 protein. Of hundreds of thousands of distinct CDR3 sequences in the sample, roughly 31% were seen once. The sequenced material came from PBMCs. The source is a woman aged 18 to 50 in good health. CDR3s include the opening cysteine and the closing phenylalanine or tryptophan. Fields, in order: J gene, D gene, clone size, V gene, CDR3 protein, CDR3 DNA. D genes are given only for firm matches. Rows may omit the clone size; those that give it use once, few, many or a size class.

TRBJ2-7 | - | - | TRBV27 | CASSFGGFTDEQYF | TGTGCCAGCAGTTTCGGGGGATTTACCGACGAGCAGTACTTC
TRBJ2-2 | - | - | TRBV18 | CASSPFDTGELFF | TGTGCCAGCTCACCATTTGACACCGGGGAGCTGTTTTTT
TRBJ1-6 | - | few | TRBV10-2 | CASGWTVTRNSPLHF | TGCGCCAGCGGGTGGACAGTAACAAGAAATTCACCCCTCCACTTT
TRBJ2-5 | - | - | TRBV7-8 | CASSLSPKSGDQETQYF | TGTGCCAGCAGCTTATCCCCGAAGAGCGGAGACCAAGAGACCCAGTACTTC
TRBJ1-1 | - | few | TRBV20-1 | CSAMGTEAFF | TGCAGTGCTATGGGGACTGAAGCTTTCTTT
TRBJ1-1 | - | - | TRBV20-1 | CSARDPVEGNTEAFF | TGCAGTGCTAGGGACCCGGTTGAAGGGAACACTGAAGCTTTCTTT
TRBJ1-1 | - | many | TRBV12-3/TRBV12-4 | CASTQDTYTEAFF | TGTGCCAGCACGCAGGACACTTACACTGAAGCTTTCTTT
TRBJ2-2 | - | few | TRBV20-1 | CSASGSTGSNTGELFF | TGCAGTGCTAGTGGTTCTACAGGGTCGAACACCGGGGAGCTGTTTTTT
TRBJ2-7 | TRBD1 | - | TRBV5-1 | CASSLELSGTGGDEQYF | TGCGCCAGCAGCTTGGAACTTTCTGGGACAGGGGGTGACGAGCAGTACTTC
TRBJ1-4 | - | - | TRBV3-1 | CASSQQNEKLFF | TGTGCCAGCAGCCAGCAAAATGAAAAACTGTTTTTT
TRBJ1-2 | - | few | TRBV29-1 | CSVDTAYGYTF | TGCAGCGTTGATACAGCCTATGGCTACACCTTC
TRBJ2-1 | - | few | TRBV20-1 | CSAWRRQNNEQFF | TGCAGTGCATGGAGGCGGCAGAACAATGAGCAGTTCTTC
TRBJ2-7 | - | few | TRBV21-1 | CAAIDGNHYEQYF | TGTGCAGCCATCGATGGAAACCACTACGAGCAGTACTTC
TRBJ2-1 | TRBD2 | - | TRBV24-1 | CATSDSAGGTRNEQFF | TGTGCCACCAGCGATTCAGCGGGAGGAACGCGGAATGAGCAGTTCTTC
TRBJ2-3 | TRBD2 | - | TRBV6-5 | CASSFSGSPDTQYF | TGTGCCAGCAGTTTTAGCGGGAGCCCAGATACGCAGTATTTT
TRBJ1-2 | - | many | TRBV6-5 | CASRSSGYGYTF | TGTGCCAGCAGGTCCTCAGGGTATGGCTACACCTTC
TRBJ2-5 | - | - | TRBV19 | CASSTQQNQETQYF | TGTGCCAGCTCGACTCAGCAGAACCAAGAGACCCAGTACTTC
TRBJ2-4 | - | - | TRBV4-1 | CASSQSLENIQYF | TGCGCCAGCAGCCAGAGTCTGGAGAACATTCAGTACTTC
TRBJ2-1 | TRBD2 | few | TRBV5-1 | CASSPGLAGREQFF | TGCGCCAGCAGCCCGGGACTAGCGGGTCGTGAGCAGTTCTTC
TRBJ1-1 | - | few | TRBV7-9 | CASGLQGAYTEAFF | TGTGCCAGCGGGTTACAGGGAGCGTACACTGAAGCTTTCTTT
TRBJ1-1 | - | - | TRBV28 | CASGLGQRNTEAFF | TGTGCCAGCGGTTTAGGGCAGAGGAACACTGAAGCTTTCTTT
TRBJ2-1 | - | - | TRBV7-9 | CASSLSLTLSSYNEQFF | TGTGCCAGCAGTCTATCTCTAACCCTCAGCTCCTACAATGAGCAGTTCTTC
TRBJ1-2 | - | many | TRBV28 | CASRLDRIYGYTF | TGTGCCAGCAGACTCGACAGGATCTATGGCTACACCTTC
TRBJ1-1 | - | - | TRBV29-1 | CSVRQSLENTEAFF | TGCAGCGTTCGACAGAGCCTCGAGAACACTGAAGCTTTCTTT
TRBJ1-5 | - | - | TRBV20-1 | CSASTGLGPQHF | TGCAGTGCTTCGACAGGCTTGGGGCCCCAGCATTTT
TRBJ1-3 | - | - | TRBV20-1 | CSARDFVFSGNTIYF | TGCAGTGCTAGAGATTTTGTCTTCTCTGGAAACACCATATATTTT
TRBJ1-4 | - | - | TRBV13 | CASSLGTEKLFF | TGTGCCAGCAGCTTAGGGACGGAAAAACTGTTTTTT
TRBJ1-1 | - | - | TRBV10-3 | CAISESVPPWTEAFF | TGTGCCATCAGTGAGTCGGTCCCCCCGTGGACTGAAGCTTTCTTT
TRBJ1-1 | - | - | TRBV20-1 | CSARRQDTEAFF | TGCAGTGCTAGACGGCAGGACACTGAAGCTTTCTTT
TRBJ1-1 | - | - | TRBV7-2 | CASSRRGIMNTEAFF | TGTGCCAGCAGCCGCAGAGGGATTATGAACACTGAAGCTTTCTTT
TRBJ2-1 | TRBD1 | - | TRBV6-2/TRBV6-3 | CATKGGQGGGRTYNEQFF | TGTGCCACCAAGGGAGGACAGGGAGGTGGCAGGACCTACAATGAGCAGTTCTTC
TRBJ2-2 | - | - | TRBV6-4 | CASSPQGFTGELFF | TGTGCCAGCAGCCCTCAAGGGTTTACCGGGGAGCTGTTTTTT
TRBJ2-3 | TRBD1 | - | TRBV19 | CASSPMDRGYSDTQYF | TGTGCCAGTAGCCCGATGGACAGGGGGTATTCAGATACGCAGTATTTT
TRBJ2-1 | - | few | TRBV20-1 | CSVRGLPEYNEQFF | TGCAGTGTTCGTGGGCTGCCTGAGTACAATGAGCAGTTCTTC
TRBJ1-2 | - | - | TRBV29-1 | CSVRVDGGDGYTF | TGCAGCGTCAGAGTAGACGGGGGGGATGGCTACACCTTC
TRBJ2-2 | TRBD1 | once | TRBV5-1 | CASSRDTGGYTGELFF | TGCGCCAGCAGCCGTGATACAGGGGGCTATACCGGGGAGCTGTTTTTT
TRBJ2-7 | TRBD2 | once | TRBV6-5 | CASSPPVVSGRRGQCF | TGTGCCAGCAGTCCACCGGTCGTTAGCGGGAGGAGGGGCCAGTGCTTC
TRBJ2-1 | - | few | TRBV15 | CATSRGTDGGNEQFF | TGTGCCACCAGCAGAGGGACAGACGGTGGCAATGAGCAGTTCTTC
TRBJ2-3 | - | - | TRBV2 | CASSEGNLGTQYF | TGTGCCAGCAGTGAAGGGAACCTGGGGACGCAGTATTTT
TRBJ1-6 | - | - | TRBV27 | CASSLLVRGESPLHF | TGTGCCAGCAGTTTATTAGTTAGGGGGGAGTCACCCCTCCACTTT
TRBJ2-1 | - | - | TRBV29-1 | CSVEDWNEQFF | TGCAGCGTTGAAGATTGGAATGAGCAGTTCTTC
TRBJ1-1 | - | few | TRBV20-1 | CSAGAGNTEAFF | TGCAGTGCTGGGGCTGGGAACACTGAAGCTTTCTTT
TRBJ1-4 | - | many | TRBV29-1 | CSVKGEKLFF | TGCAGCGTTAAAGGTGAAAAACTGTTTTTT
TRBJ1-2 | - | few | TRBV7-2 | CASSSPGTHYGYTF | TGTGCCAGCAGCTCCCCCGGGACCCACTATGGCTACACCTTC
TRBJ2-3 | - | - | TRBV20-1 | CSSGNPTDTQYF | TGCAGTTCCGGGAATCCCACAGATACGCAGTATTTT
TRBJ2-3 | - | - | TRBV20-1 | CSATKGTDTQYF | TGCAGTGCTACAAAGGGGACAGATACGCAGTATTTT
TRBJ2-3 | - | few | TRBV20-1 | CSASGLGEADTQYF | TGCAGTGCTTCGGGCCTCGGAGAGGCAGATACGCAGTATTTT
TRBJ1-1 | TRBD1 | few | TRBV5-1 | CASSPGQGVSYTEAFF | TGCGCCAGCAGCCCGGGACAGGGGGTTTCGTACACTGAAGCTTTCTTT
TRBJ1-2 | - | few | TRBV29-1 | CSVGGALFGYGYTF | TGCAGCGTTGGGGGCGCACTTTTCGGGTATGGCTACACCTTC
TRBJ2-1 | TRBD1 | few | TRBV7-9 | CASSLPSGQVYFEGHNEQFF | TGTGCCAGCAGCTTACCATCGGGACAGGTTTATTTCGAGGGCCACAATGAGCAGTTCTTC
TRBJ1-2 | TRBD1 | few | TRBV7-9 | CASSQGTGENYGYTF | TGTGCCAGCAGCCAGGGGACAGGGGAAAACTATGGCTACACCTTC
TRBJ1-2 | - | - | TRBV19 | CASTDFPYGYTF | TGTGCCAGTACGGACTTCCCCTATGGCTACACCTTC
TRBJ2-1 | TRBD2 | - | TRBV6-6 | CASSYSGTSVYNEQFF | TGTGCCAGCAGTTACTCCGGGACTAGCGTTTACAATGAGCAGTTCTTC
TRBJ2-3 | - | few | TRBV5-1 | CASSLSRVGRRDTQYF | TGCGCCAGCAGCTTAAGCCGCGTTGGGAGGCGAGATACGCAGTATTTT
TRBJ1-1 | - | few | TRBV11-3 | CASSLARETEAFF | TGTGCCAGTAGCTTGGCCCGGGAAACTGAAGCTTTCTTT
TRBJ1-1 | - | few | TRBV29-1 | CSVDGGDNTEAFF | TGCAGCGTTGATGGGGGGGACAACACTGAAGCTTTCTTT
TRBJ1-3 | - | few | TRBV10-3 | CAIREGGNTIYF | TGTGCCATCCGAGAGGGAGGAAACACCATATATTTT
TRBJ2-3 | - | few | TRBV20-1 | CSARYLGGTQYF | TGCAGTGCTAGATACCTAGGGGGTACGCAGTATTTT
TRBJ2-2 | - | - | TRBV20-1 | CSARWDNKLFF | TGCAGTGCTAGATGGGACAATAAGCTGTTTTTT
TRBJ1-2 | - | - | TRBV20-1 | CSAKDSLIGYTF | TGCAGTGCCAAGGACAGTCTTATCGGCTACACCTTC